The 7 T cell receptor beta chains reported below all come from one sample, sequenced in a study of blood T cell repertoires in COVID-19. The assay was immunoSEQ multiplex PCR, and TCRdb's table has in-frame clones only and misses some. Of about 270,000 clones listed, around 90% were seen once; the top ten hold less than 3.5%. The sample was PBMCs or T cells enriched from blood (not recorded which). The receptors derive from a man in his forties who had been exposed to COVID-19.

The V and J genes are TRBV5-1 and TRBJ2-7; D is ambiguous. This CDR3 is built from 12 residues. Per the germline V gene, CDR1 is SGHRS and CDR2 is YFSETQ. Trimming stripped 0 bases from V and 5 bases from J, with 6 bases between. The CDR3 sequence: CASSLAGNEQYF. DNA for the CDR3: TGCGCCAGCAGCTTGGCAGGTAACGAGCAGTACTTC.

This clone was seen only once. This CDR3 reads CASSLGGLGHTDTQYF. CDR3 coding DNA: TGTGCCAGCAGCTTAGGGGGACTAGGACACACAGATACGCAGTATTTT. The chain couples TRBV11-2 to TRBJ2-3; 8 nucleotides match TRBD2. Germline assignment: CDR1 SGHAT and CDR2 FQNNGV. The CDR3 is made up of 16 amino acids. V lost 1 base and J lost 2; bases outside the gene matches: 5.

CDR3 loop: CASSTARGGVYEQYF. The DNA of the CDR3 is TGTGCCAGCAGTACCGCCCGGGGCGGGGTCTACGAGCAGTACTTC. The chain recombines TRBV6-5 with TRBJ2-7, with a possible D match to TRBD2 (6 bases). The V end lost 5 bases, the J end lost 3 bases, and 17 bases lay between the germline ends. CDR1 and CDR2 from the germline V gene are MNHEY and SVGAGI. CDR3 size: 15 residues.

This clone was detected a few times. The CDR3 DNA sequence: TGTGCCAGCTCACCGACGAGTGCGGGGGGGCGGCACACAGATACGCAGTATTTT. This encodes CASSPTSAGGRHTDTQYF. The rearrangement joins TRBV18 to TRBJ2-3, with TRBD2 matching over 9 bases. The CDR3 runs 18 residues. Germline CDR1 reads KGHSH; CDR2 reads LQKENI. The J segment lost 2 bases and the V segment lost 3 bases, leaving 12 bases of the junction unmatched.

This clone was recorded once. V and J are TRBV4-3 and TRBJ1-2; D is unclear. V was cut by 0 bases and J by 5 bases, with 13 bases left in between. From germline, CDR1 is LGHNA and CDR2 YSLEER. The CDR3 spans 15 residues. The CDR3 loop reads CASSQDRGQTYGYTF. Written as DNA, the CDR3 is TGCGCCAGCAGCCAAGATAGAGGGCAGACTTATGGCTACACCTTC.

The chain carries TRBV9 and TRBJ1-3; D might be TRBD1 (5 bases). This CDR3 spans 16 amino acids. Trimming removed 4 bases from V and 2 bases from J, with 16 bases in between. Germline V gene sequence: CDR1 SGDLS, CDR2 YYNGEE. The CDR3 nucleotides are TGTGCCAGCAGCCCAAGTCCCCGGGGGGCTGGAAACACCATATATTTT. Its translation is CASSPSPRGAGNTIYF.

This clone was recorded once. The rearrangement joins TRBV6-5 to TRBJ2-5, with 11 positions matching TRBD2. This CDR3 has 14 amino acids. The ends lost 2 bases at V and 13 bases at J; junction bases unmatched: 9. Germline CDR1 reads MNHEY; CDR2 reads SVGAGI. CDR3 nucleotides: TGTGCCAGCAGTTACGGGGCTAGCGGGAGGCCCGTGTACTTC. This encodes CASSYGASGRPVYF.